This TCR beta chain is from a study of Ad26.COV2.S vaccination and SARS-CoV-2 variants. Whole-study context: Donor was assigned to the Ad26.COV2.S arm of trial COV1001. Ad26.COV2.S was injected intramuscularly once or twice, 56 days apart.

The sample's treatment: 19 received Ad26.COV2.S at low or high dose, single or two shots; about 5 received placebo; per-sample allocation not given. Samples were taken on day 63 after the first vaccine or placebo injection. Overall study findings and caveats: Measurements of TCR breadth and depth may have given underestimates of the total T cell responses. Spike-specific TCR breadth ran higher among vaccine recipients than placebo recipients.

To note about this clone: The antigen is unknown.

TCRdb keeps only in-frame clones here, not all; method: immunoSEQ multiplex PCR. The sample carries 300,000 to 400,000 clones, approximately 86% recorded once. Germline V lookup: CDR1 SGHAT, CDR2 FQNNGV. The CDR3 covers 15 residues. V shed 5 bases and J 8 bases; nucleotides not matched to a gene: 13. The chain couples TRBV11-2 to TRBJ2-5; 8 bases map to TRBD2. The sample in question was peripheral blood, obtained in a trial of Ad26.COV2.S vaccine versus placebo. The receptor comes from a person aged 18-60 years who received the Ad26.COV2.S COVID-19 vaccine or a placebo. The CDR3 bases are TGTGCCAGCAGCCCAGACTTCGTCGGGGGGGAAACCCAGTACTTC. Its translation: CASSPDFVGGETQYF.